A selection of T cell receptor beta chains follows, all from one sample in a study of shared clonotypes between healthy human individuals. This table comes from immunoSEQ multiplex PCR, and its TCRdb copy is limited to in-frame clones, with some not included. The repertoire consists of about 680,000 clones, with roughly 78% occurring once and the leading ten covering about 1.7%. Specimen: memory CD4+ T cells sorted from blood. These receptors all stem from a woman in her thirties in good health. Each CDR3 is given with its conserved first and last residue. The order of the fields is clone size, D gene, J gene, V gene, CDR3 protein. The D gene is left open where the match is weak. The size entry is marked missing in some rows and otherwise reads once, few, many or a size class.

.	TRBD2	TRBJ2-5	TRBV5-4	CASSQEGSGAGETQYF
few	TRBD1	TRBJ1-2	TRBV6-5	CASSRDRGDYGYTF
.	.	TRBJ1-3	TRBV5-1	CASSLEWTSSGNTIYF
few	.	TRBJ2-7	TRBV28	CASRIGHAYEQYF
.	.	TRBJ1-1	TRBV7-9	CASSLMQGNTEAFF
.	TRBD2	TRBJ2-2	TRBV4-2	CASSKTSGFTGELFF
few	TRBD2	TRBJ2-1	TRBV7-9	CASSPQGLAGDREQFF
.	TRBD1	TRBJ2-3	TRBV28	CASTGTGGAGSTDTQYF
.	.	TRBJ2-7	TRBV5-1	CASSQNYEQYF
.	TRBD1	TRBJ2-5	TRBV27	CASSPSTGTGGVETQYF
.	TRBD1	TRBJ1-2	TRBV28	CASSLVGTGDNYGYTF
few	TRBD1	TRBJ1-5	TRBV2	CASREDRVQPQHF
.	.	TRBJ2-1	TRBV28	CASRGPSYNEQFF
few	TRBD2	TRBJ2-7	TRBV2	CASRRSGKDEQYF
.	.	TRBJ2-2	TRBV7-8	CASRIRETGELFF
few	.	TRBJ2-1	TRBV2	CASNNGTVIFNEQFF
.	.	TRBJ2-3	TRBV11-2	CASSSQGPSTDTQYF
once	TRBD2	TRBJ2-1	TRBV6-6	CASSSQTSGRGEQFF
.	.	TRBJ2-2	TRBV25-1	CASRGPGRPGELFF
.	TRBD2	TRBJ2-7	TRBV27	CASSSTGIRSASGAYEQYF
.	TRBD2	TRBJ2-3	TRBV19	CASSIDPGTSIDTQYF
.	.	TRBJ2-5	TRBV28	CASSRPKGAQYF
.	.	TRBJ2-3	TRBV5-1	CASSPGSGLDTQYF
.	.	TRBJ2-5	TRBV29-1	CSASGTQETQYF
.	.	TRBJ2-7	TRBV7-9	CASSLDTNEQYF
.	.	TRBJ1-5	TRBV28	CASRPHSYNQPQHF
.	.	TRBJ1-5	TRBV5-1	CASSLGGQNQPQHF
.	TRBD1	TRBJ2-5	TRBV5-4	CASSLVTGAGETQYF
.	TRBD1	TRBJ1-1	TRBV29-1	CSVGRGLGEAFF
.	.	TRBJ2-2	TRBV5-4	CASSFSSIGELFF
few	TRBD1	TRBJ1-4	TRBV18	CASSPRRGKSEKLFF
.	TRBD1	TRBJ1-2	TRBV11-3	CASSLGQGFSAFRGYTF
few	TRBD1	TRBJ2-1	TRBV27	CASSQGQYDEQFF
.	.	TRBJ1-2	TRBV5-4	CASSLAGGVRLYGYTF
few	.	TRBJ2-7	TRBV19	CASSMGATSSYEQYF
.	.	TRBJ2-1	TRBV6-1	CASTRALSYNEQFF
.	TRBD2	TRBJ2-3	TRBV7-8	CASSLQGGTDTQYF
.	TRBD2	TRBJ2-5	TRBV7-2	CASSWGGREETQYF
.	.	TRBJ2-6	TRBV28	CASSFAPLGANVLTF
.	.	TRBJ2-2	TRBV5-1	CASSLRGSETGELFF
.	TRBD2	TRBJ2-1	TRBV6-5	CASRTSSGRAAEQFF
.	.	TRBJ1-1	TRBV30	CAWTGPTGNTEAFF
.	.	TRBJ1-4	TRBV15	CATSREGQGRLFF
.	.	TRBJ2-5	TRBV2	CASSASRAGEGTQYF
.	TRBD2	TRBJ2-3	TRBV23-1	CAPPRLAGPGSTDTQYF
.	TRBD1	TRBJ2-7	TRBV19	CASSPRGGTGYEQYF
.	.	TRBJ2-1	TRBV28	CASILGGEQFF
.	TRBD2	TRBJ2-7	TRBV10-1	CASSEFTGTSGREEQYF
.	TRBD2	TRBJ2-3	TRBV9	CASSPTSGSTDTQYF